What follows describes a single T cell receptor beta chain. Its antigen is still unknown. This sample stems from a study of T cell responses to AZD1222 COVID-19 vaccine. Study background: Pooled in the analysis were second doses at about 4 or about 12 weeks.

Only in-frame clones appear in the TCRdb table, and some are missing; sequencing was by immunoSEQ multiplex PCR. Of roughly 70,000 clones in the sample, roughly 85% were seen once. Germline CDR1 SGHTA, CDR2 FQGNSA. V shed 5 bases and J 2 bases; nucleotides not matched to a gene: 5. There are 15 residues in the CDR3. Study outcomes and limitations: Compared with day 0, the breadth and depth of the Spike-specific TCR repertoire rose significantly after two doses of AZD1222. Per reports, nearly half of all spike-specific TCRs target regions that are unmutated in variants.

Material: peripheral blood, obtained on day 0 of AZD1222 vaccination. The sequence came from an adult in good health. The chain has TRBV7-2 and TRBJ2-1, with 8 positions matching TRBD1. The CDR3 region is CASSPQDRAYNEQFF. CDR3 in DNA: TGTGCCAGCAGCCCTCAGGACAGGGCCTACAATGAGCAGTTCTTC.